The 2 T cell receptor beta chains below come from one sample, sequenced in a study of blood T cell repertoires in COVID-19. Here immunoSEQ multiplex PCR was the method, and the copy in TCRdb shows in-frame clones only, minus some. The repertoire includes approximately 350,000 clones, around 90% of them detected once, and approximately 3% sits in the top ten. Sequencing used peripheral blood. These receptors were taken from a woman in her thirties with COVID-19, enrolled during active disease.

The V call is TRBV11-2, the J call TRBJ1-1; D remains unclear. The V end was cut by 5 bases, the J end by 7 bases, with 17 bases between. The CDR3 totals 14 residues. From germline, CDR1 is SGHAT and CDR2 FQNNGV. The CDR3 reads CASSRVREIGEAFF. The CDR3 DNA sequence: TGTGCCAGCAGCCGCGTAAGGGAGATAGGTGAAGCTTTCTTT.

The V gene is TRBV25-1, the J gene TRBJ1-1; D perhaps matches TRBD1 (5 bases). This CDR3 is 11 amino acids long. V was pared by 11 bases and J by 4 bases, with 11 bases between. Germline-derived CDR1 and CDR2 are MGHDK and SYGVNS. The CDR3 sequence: CAGGEGTEAFF. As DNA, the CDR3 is TGTGCCGGGGGGGAAGGCACTGAAGCTTTCTTT.